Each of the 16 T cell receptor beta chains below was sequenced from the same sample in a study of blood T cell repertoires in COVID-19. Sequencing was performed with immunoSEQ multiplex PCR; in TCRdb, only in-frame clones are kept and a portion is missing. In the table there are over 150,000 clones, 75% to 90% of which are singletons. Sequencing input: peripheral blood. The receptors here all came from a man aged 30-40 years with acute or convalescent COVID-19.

CDR3 in DNA: TGTGCCAGCAGCTTGGCGTCAACAGGGGCAACTAATGAAAAACTGTTTTTT. Residues: CASSLASTGATNEKLFF. This chain connects TRBV5-6 to TRBJ1-4; TRBD1 matches 7 bases. Germline V gene sequence: CDR1 SGHDT, CDR2 YYEEEE. Unmatched junction bases numbered 5, after V lost 0 bases and J lost 0 bases. The CDR3 extends over 17 amino acids.

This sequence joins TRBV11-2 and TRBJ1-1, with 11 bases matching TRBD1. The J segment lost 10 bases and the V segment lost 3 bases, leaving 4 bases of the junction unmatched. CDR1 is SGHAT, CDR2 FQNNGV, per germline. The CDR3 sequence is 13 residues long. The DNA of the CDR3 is TGTGCCAGCAGCTTGGGACAGGGGGTCGGAGCTTTCTTT. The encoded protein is CASSLGQGVGAFF.

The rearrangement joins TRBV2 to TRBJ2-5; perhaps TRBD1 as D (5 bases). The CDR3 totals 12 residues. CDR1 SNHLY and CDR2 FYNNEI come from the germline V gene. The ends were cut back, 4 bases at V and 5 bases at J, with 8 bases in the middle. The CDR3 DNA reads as TGTGCCAGCAGTGGACAGTGGGAGACCCAGTACTTC. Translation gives CASSGQWETQYF.

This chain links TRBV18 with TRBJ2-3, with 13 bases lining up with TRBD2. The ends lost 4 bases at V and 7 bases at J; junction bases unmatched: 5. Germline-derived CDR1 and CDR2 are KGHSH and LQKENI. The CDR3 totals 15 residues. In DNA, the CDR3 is TGTGCCAGCTCACTGCGACTAGCGGGGGGATATACGCAGTATTTT. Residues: CASSLRLAGGYTQYF.

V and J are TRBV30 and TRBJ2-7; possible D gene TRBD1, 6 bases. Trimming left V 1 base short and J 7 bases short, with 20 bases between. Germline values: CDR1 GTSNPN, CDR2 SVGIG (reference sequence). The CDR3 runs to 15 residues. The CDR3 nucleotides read TGTGCCTGGAGTGCCCCCCCACAGGGAGTGGTGGAGCAGTACTTC. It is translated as CAWSAPPQGVVEQYF.

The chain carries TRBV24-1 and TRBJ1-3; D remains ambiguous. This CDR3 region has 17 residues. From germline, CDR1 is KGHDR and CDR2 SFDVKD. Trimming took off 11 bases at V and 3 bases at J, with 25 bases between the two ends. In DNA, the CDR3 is TGTGCCATCCCCGACCCAGGTCAGGCTCGCATTGGAAACACCATATATTTT. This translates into CAIPDPGQARIGNTIYF.

CDR3 sequence reads: CASSLQGRTISPLHF. The CDR3, as DNA: TGTGCCAGCAGCCTACAGGGGCGTACCATTTCACCCCTCCACTTT. The chain joins TRBV6-5 to TRBJ1-6; 7 bases align to TRBD1. Germline lookup yields CDR1 MNHEY and CDR2 SVGAGI. CDR3 length equals 15 residues. V was pared by 6 bases and J by 9 bases, with 11 bases of the junction left unmatched.

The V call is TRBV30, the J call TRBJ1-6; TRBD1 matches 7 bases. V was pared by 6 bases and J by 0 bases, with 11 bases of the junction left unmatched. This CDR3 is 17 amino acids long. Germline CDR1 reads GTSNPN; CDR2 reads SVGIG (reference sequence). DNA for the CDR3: TGTGCCTGTATATCTGGGACAGCCTTCTCCTATAATTCACCCCTCCACTTT. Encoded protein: CACISGTAFSYNSPLHF.

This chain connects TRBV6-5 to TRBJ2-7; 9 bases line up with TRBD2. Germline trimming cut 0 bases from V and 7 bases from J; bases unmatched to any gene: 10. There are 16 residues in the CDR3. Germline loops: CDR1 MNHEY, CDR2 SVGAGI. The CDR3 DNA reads TGTGCCAGCAGTTACTCGAGGGCTAGCGGGAAGGATGAGCAGTACTTC. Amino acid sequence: CASSYSRASGKDEQYF.

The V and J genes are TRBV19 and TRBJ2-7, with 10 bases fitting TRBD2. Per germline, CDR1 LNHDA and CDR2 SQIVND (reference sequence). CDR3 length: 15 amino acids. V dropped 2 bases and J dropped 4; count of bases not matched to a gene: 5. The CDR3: CASSINAGLAYEQYF. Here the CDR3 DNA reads TGTGCCAGTAGTATAAATGCGGGACTAGCGTACGAGCAGTACTTC.

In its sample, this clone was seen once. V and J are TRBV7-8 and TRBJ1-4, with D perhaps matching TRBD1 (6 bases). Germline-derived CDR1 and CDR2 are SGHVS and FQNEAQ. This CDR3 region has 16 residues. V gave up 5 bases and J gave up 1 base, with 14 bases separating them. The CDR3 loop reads CASSPDWTVTNEKLFF. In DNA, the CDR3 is TGTGCCAGCAGCCCGGATTGGACAGTAACTAATGAAAAACTGTTTTTT.

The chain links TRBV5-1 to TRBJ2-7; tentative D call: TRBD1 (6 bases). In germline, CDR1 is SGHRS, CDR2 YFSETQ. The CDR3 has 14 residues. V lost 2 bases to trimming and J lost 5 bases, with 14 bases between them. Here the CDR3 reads CASSFGQLYDEQYF. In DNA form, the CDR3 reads TGCGCCAGCAGCTTCGGACAGCTTTACGACGAGCAGTACTTC.

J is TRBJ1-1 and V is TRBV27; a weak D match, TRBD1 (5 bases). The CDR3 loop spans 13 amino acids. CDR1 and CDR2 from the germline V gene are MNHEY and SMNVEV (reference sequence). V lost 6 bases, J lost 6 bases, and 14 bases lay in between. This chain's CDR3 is CASSPKGQPEAFF. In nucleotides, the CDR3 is TGTGCCAGCAGCCCTAAAGGACAACCTGAAGCTTTCTTT.

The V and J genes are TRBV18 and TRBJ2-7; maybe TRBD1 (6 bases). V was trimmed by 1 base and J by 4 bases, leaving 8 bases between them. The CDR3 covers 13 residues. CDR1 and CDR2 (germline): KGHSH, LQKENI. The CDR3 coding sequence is TGTGCCAGCTCACCACGGACAGTTTACGAGCAGTACTTC. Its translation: CASSPRTVYEQYF.

CDR3 nucleotide sequence: TGTGCCAGCGCCCTACCGGGACATAACACTGAAGCTTTCTTT. It yields the protein CASALPGHNTEAFF. The V gene is TRBV6-5, the J gene TRBJ1-1, with a possible D match to TRBD1 (6 bases). The V and J ends lost 8 bases and 2 bases respectively, with 15 bases between them. Germline values: CDR1 MNHEY, CDR2 SVGAGI. This CDR3 has 14 amino acids.

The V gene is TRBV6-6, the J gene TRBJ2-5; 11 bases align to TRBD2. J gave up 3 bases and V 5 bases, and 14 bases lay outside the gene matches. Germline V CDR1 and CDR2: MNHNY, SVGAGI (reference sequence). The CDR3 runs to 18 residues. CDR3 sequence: CASSPYSPGLADKETQYF. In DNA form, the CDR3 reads TGTGCCAGCAGTCCTTACAGTCCGGGACTAGCGGACAAAGAGACCCAGTACTTC.